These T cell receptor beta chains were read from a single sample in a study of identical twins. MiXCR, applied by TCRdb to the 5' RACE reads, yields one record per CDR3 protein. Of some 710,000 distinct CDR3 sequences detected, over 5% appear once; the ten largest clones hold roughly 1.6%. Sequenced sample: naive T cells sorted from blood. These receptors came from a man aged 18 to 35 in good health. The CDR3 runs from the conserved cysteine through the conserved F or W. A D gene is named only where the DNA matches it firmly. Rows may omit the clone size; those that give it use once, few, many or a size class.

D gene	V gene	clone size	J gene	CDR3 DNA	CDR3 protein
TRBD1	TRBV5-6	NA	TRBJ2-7	TGTGCCAGCAGCTTACCGCAGGGACAGGGGGCCCCAACCTACGAGCAGTACTTC	CASSLPQGQGAPTYEQYF
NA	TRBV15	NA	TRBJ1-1	TGTGCCACCAGCAGAGACAGGGAATGGAACACTGAAGCTTTCTTT	CATSRDREWNTEAFF
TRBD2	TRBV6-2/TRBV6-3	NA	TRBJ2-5	TGTGCCAGCGGATTATACTGGGGGGGAAGAGAGACCCAGTACTTC	CASGLYWGGRETQYF
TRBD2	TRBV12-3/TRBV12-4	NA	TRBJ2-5	TGTGCCAGCAGTTTAGGGAGCGGGAGGGTTGAGACCCAGTACTTC	CASSLGSGRVETQYF
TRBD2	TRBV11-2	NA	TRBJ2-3	TGTGCCAGCAGCGGCTTGAGGCGGGAGACAGATACGCAGTATTTT	CASSGLRRETDTQYF
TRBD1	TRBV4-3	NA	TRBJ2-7	TGCGCCAGCAGCCAAGGGGGGACAGATCCGGATGAGCAGTACTTC	CASSQGGTDPDEQYF
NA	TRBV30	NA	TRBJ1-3	TGTGCCTGGTTCCGTCGCTCTGGAAACACCATATATTTT	CAWFRRSGNTIYF
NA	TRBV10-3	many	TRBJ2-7	TGTGCCACTCTGACAGAAAACTACGAGCAGTACTTC	CATLTENYEQYF
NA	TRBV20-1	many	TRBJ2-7	TGCAGTGCTAGCCAGGGTAGGAACGAGCAGTACTTC	CSASQGRNEQYF
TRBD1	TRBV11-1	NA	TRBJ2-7	TGTGCCAGCAGCTTCATCGTAAAAGGGACAGGGAATCCCGACGAGCAGTACTTC	CASSFIVKGTGNPDEQYF
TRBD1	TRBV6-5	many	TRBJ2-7	TGTGCCAGCAGTTACTCAGCCCCCTCGGGACAGGGCTACGAGCAGTACTTC	CASSYSAPSGQGYEQYF
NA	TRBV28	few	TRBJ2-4	TGTGCCAGCAGCGATGGGGGGGCGTCTGAGTCCATTCAGTACTTC	CASSDGGASESIQYF
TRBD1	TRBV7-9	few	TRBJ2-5	TGTGCCAGCAGCCGGGGACAGGGGATTCAAGAGACCCAGTACTTC	CASSRGQGIQETQYF
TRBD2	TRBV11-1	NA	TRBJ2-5	TGTGCCAGCAGCTTAACCCGGATTAACCCCGCGCGGGAGCAAGAGACCCAGTACTTC	CASSLTRINPAREQETQYF
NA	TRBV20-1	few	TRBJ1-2	TGCAGTGCTAGAGATCTTAGGCTGGCAGGGTCCAGCTACTACTATGGCTACACCTTC	CSARDLRLAGSSYYYGYTF
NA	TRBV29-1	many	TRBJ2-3	TGCAGCGTTGAAGGCCAGCTAAGAGATACGCAGTATTTT	CSVEGQLRDTQYF
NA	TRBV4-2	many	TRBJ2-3	TGTGCCAGCAGCCAAGCGAGGAGCACAGATACGCAGTATTTT	CASSQARSTDTQYF
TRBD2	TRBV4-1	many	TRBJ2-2	TGCGCCAGCAGCCAAGACCGGCTAGCGGAGAACACCGGGGAGCTGTTTTTT	CASSQDRLAENTGELFF